Detailed here is one T cell receptor (beta chain). This specimen comes from a study of blood T cell repertoires in COVID-19. In the source study's methods: Amplifying reference gene primers gave estimates of nucleated cell counts. Some clones are missing from TCRdb's copy, which holds only in-frame ones; the method was immunoSEQ multiplex PCR. The V and J calls and clone size were taken over from that table, and D and trimming were inferred from the DNA. The data show 130,000 to 150,000 clones, about 88% seen once. This clonotype originated in a human donor in a cohort sampled during active COVID-19. What was sequenced was peripheral blood.

CDR3 in amino acids: CASSRGTGLVTDTQYF. For the CDR3, the DNA is TGTGCCAGTAGTAGAGGAACAGGTTTAGTAACAGATACGCAGTATTTT. The V gene is TRBV19, the J gene TRBJ2-3, with D perhaps matching TRBD1 (5 bases). The CDR3 length is 16 residues. The germline gives CDR1 LNHDA, CDR2 SQIVND (reference sequence). Trimming removed 4 bases at V and 3 bases at J, with 17 bases between.